A single sample gave rise to the 27 T cell receptor beta chains below, sequenced in a study of shared clonotypes between healthy human individuals. Libraries were prepared by immunoSEQ multiplex PCR; TCRdb keeps only in-frame clonotypes and omits some of them. The sample contains 490,000 or so clones, about three quarters of which appear only once. The specimen sequenced was PBMCs. Receptor source: a woman in her forties in good health. Some clones in this sample may be carry-over from other donors' samples.

In its sample, this clone was seen a few times. The identical CDR3 is also encoded by other nucleotide sequences in the sample. The J gene is TRBJ2-1, the V gene TRBV7-2; 7 bases fit TRBD2. The CDR3 spans 15 residues. Germline CDR1 is SGHTA and CDR2 is FQGNSA. V was clipped by 1 base and J by 1 base; unmatched bases: 1. CDR3 amino acids: CASSLGGRSYNEQFF. The CDR3, as DNA: TGTGCCAGCAGCTTAGGCGGGAGATCCTACAATGAGCAGTTCTTC.

CDR3 nucleotide sequence: TGTGCCAGCAGCTTACGTCCGGGGCCCCCAAATTCACCCCTCCACTTT. Protein product: CASSLRPGPPNSPLHF. The chain combines TRBV5-6 with TRBJ1-6, with D maybe TRBD1 (5 bases). V lost 2 bases, J lost 7 bases, and 16 bases lay in between. The CDR3 is 16 amino acids. From germline, CDR1 is SGHDT and CDR2 YYEEEE.

This rearrangement joins TRBV5-6 to TRBJ2-5; 7 positions agree with TRBD1. TRBJ2-7 matches the DNA end more closely, so the J call is doubtful. Germline assignment: CDR1 SGHDT and CDR2 YYEEEE. The CDR3 extends over 13 amino acids. The CDR3 DNA reads as TGTGCCAGCAGCCACCGGGACAGCCGCGAGCAGTACTTC. Protein product: CASSHRDSREQYF.

As concerns this clone: Sequence at one end of the junction differs from germline and may be a read error. The chain uses TRBV7-7 and TRBJ1-3, with no clear D. Germline CDR1 and CDR2: SSHAT and FNYEAQ (reference sequence). The CDR3 is 13 amino acids. DNA of the CDR3: TGTGCTAGCAGCCTAGACTCTGGAAACACCATATATTTT. Translating it yields CASSLDSGNTIYF.

The CDR3 sequence is CASSLTSNQPQHF. As DNA, the CDR3 is TGTGCCAGCAGCTTAACGAGCAATCAGCCCCAGCATTTT. V usage is TRBV11-2 and J usage is TRBJ1-5; D uncertain. Trimming left V 2 bases short and J 1 base short, with 3 bases between. Germline-derived CDR1 and CDR2 are SGHAT and FQNNGV. The CDR3 loop spans 13 amino acids.

This clone was picked up a small number of times. The chain employs TRBV2 and TRBJ2-7, with 7 bases aligning to TRBD1. V lost 2 bases to trimming and J lost 3 bases; unmatched junction nucleotides: 7. In germline, CDR1 is SNHLY, CDR2 FYNNEI. The CDR3 length is 15 residues. In DNA form, the CDR3 reads TGTGCCAGCAGTGAACTGGGACAGAGGCACTACGAGCAGTACTTC. Its protein is CASSELGQRHYEQYF.

The chain employs TRBV15 and TRBJ2-2, with 7 positions matching TRBD2. Per germline, CDR1 LNHNV and CDR2 YYDKDF (reference sequence). The CDR3 length is 13 residues. Trimming took 9 bases from V and 8 from J; bases not matched to a gene: 9. This chain's CDR3 is CATGRDYLGELFF. DNA for the CDR3: TGTGCCACAGGCCGGGACTATCTGGGGGAGCTGTTTTTT.

J is TRBJ2-7 and V is TRBV6-4; 11 bases fit TRBD1. V was clipped by 6 bases and J by 4 bases; unmatched bases: 5. Germline CDR1 reads MRHNA; CDR2 reads SNTAGT. The CDR3 length is 14 residues. Written as DNA, the CDR3 is TGTGCCAGCAGCTGGACAGGGGGCCTGTACGAGCAGTACTTC. Its protein product is CASSWTGGLYEQYF.

This clone turned up a few times. This chain links TRBV5-6 with TRBJ2-1; tentatively, D is TRBD2 (7 bases). CDR1 and CDR2 (germline): SGHDT, YYEEEE. This CDR3 has 16 residues. The V end was cut by 3 bases, the J end by 10 bases, with 23 bases between. CDR3 sequence (DNA): TGTGCCAGCAGCTGGTACAGGGTGGGCGGGAGTGCGGAGCAGTTCTTC. Its translation: CASSWYRVGGSAEQFF.

The chain employs TRBV2 and TRBJ2-1, with D possibly matching TRBD2 (5 bases). Germline CDR1 is SNHLY and CDR2 is FYNNEI. V lost 4 bases to trimming and J lost 0 bases, with 10 bases between them. This CDR3 spans 15 amino acids. CDR3 in DNA: TGTGCCAGCAGTGCCTTAGGGAGCTCCTACAATGAGCAGTTCTTC. Translated, it gives CASSALGSSYNEQFF.

V usage is TRBV2 and J usage is TRBJ1-2; a possible D gene is TRBD1 (5 bases). The CDR3 has 15 amino acids. Germline V gene lookup returns CDR1 SNHLY and CDR2 FYNNEI. V was pared by 5 bases and J by 2 bases, with 15 bases between. CDR3 in amino acids: CASSPYGGENYGYTF. CDR3 coding DNA: TGTGCCAGCAGTCCCTACGGAGGGGAGAACTATGGCTACACCTTC.

The chain recombines TRBV7-9 with TRBJ1-2; the D is unclear. The CDR3 sequence is 12 residues long. Trimming cost V 2 bases and J 8 bases, with 9 bases left between them. Germline CDR1 and CDR2: SEHNR and FQNEAQ (reference sequence). The CDR3 nucleotides are TGTGCCAGCAGCTTAAGTTTGGTGGGCTACACCTTC. It translates to CASSLSLVGYTF.

This clone was picked up many times. This chain links TRBV18 with TRBJ1-1; D uncertain. CDR1 and CDR2 from the germline V gene are KGHSH and LQKENI. CDR3 length equals 18 residues. The V end was cut by 2 bases, the J end by 4 bases, with 23 bases between. Written as DNA, the CDR3 is TGTGCCAGCTCACCAGGAGTTAGGACTTTCGCCAGCCTCACTGAAGCTTTCTTT. Translating it yields CASSPGVRTFASLTEAFF. The variable domain in full, with the rest retrieved from reference TRBV18 and TRBJ1-1, is NAGVMQNPRHLVRRRGQEARLRCSPMKGHSHVYWYRQLPEEGLKFMVYLQKENIIDESGMPKERFSAEFPKEGPSILRIQQVVRGDSAAYFCASSPGVRTFASLTEAFFGQGTRLTVV.

The chain links TRBV19 to TRBJ1-5; 7 bases are a match to TRBD1. This CDR3 has 14 amino acids. From germline, CDR1 is LNHDA and CDR2 SQIVND (reference sequence). Trimming cost V 4 bases and J 9 bases; bases outside gene matches: 9. The CDR3 spells CASSTIGGRLPQHF. As DNA, the CDR3 is TGTGCCAGTAGTACAATAGGGGGCCGGTTGCCCCAGCATTTT.

CDR3 in amino acids: CASSLNPGNQPQHF. DNA for the CDR3: TGTGCCAGCAGTCTAAACCCGGGAAATCAGCCCCAGCATTTT. The rearrangement uses TRBV28 and TRBJ1-5; D is uncertain. V lost 5 bases, J lost 4 bases, and 12 bases lay in between. CDR1 MDHEN and CDR2 SYDVKM come from the germline V gene. The CDR3 spans 14 residues.

The chain links TRBV28 to TRBJ2-7; D is uncertain. V lost 2 bases to trimming and J lost 6 bases, with 8 bases between them. There are 12 residues in the CDR3. The germline gives CDR1 MDHEN, CDR2 SYDVKM. This CDR3 is CASSLPNSEQYF. The CDR3 coding sequence is TGTGCCAGCAGTTTACCCAACTCCGAGCAGTACTTC.

The V call is TRBV7-8, the J call TRBJ2-1, with 13 bases fitting TRBD2. This CDR3 spans 16 amino acids. V lost 5 bases, J lost 2 bases, and 3 bases stayed unmatched. Germline CDR1 is SGHVS and CDR2 is FQNEAQ. This chain's CDR3 is CASSRGTSGTYNEQFF. The CDR3 DNA is TGTGCCAGCAGCCGAGGGACTAGCGGGACCTACAATGAGCAGTTCTTC.

This rearrangement joins TRBV28 to TRBJ2-1; D uncertain. This CDR3 spans 12 amino acids. CDR1 MDHEN and CDR2 SYDVKM come from the germline V gene. With 5 bases removed from V and 11 bases from J, the gap between germline ends came to 13 bases. CDR3 sequence reads: CASSAYFKQQFF. The CDR3 DNA reads TGTGCCAGCAGTGCCTACTTCAAACAGCAGTTCTTC.

The chain has TRBV14 and TRBJ2-7; D is perhaps TRBD1 (5 bases). From germline, CDR1 is SGHDN and CDR2 FVKESK. V was trimmed by 4 bases and J by 3 bases, leaving 7 bases between them. The CDR3 extends over 12 amino acids. The CDR3 bases are TGTGCCAGCAGCCTAGACAGCTACGAGCAGTACTTC. It specifies CASSLDSYEQYF.

The gene calls are TRBV19 and TRBJ2-2; possible D gene TRBD1, 6 bases. The CDR3 has 15 amino acids. Per the germline V gene, CDR1 is LNHDA and CDR2 is SQIVND (reference sequence). V was pared by 3 bases and J by 1 base, with 9 bases between. The CDR3 spells CASSMTGWNTGELFF. DNA of the CDR3: TGTGCCAGTAGTATGACAGGATGGAACACCGGGGAGCTGTTTTTT.

This chain connects TRBV30 to TRBJ1-5, with 7 bases that match TRBD1. Germline CDR1 reads GTSNPN; CDR2 reads SVGIG (reference sequence). Germline trimming cut 6 bases from V and 2 bases from J; bases unmatched to any gene: 1. The CDR3 totals 12 residues. The DNA for the CDR3 is TGTGCCTGTGACAGGGGCAATCAGCCCCAGCATTTT. Its protein is CACDRGNQPQHF.

The chain joins TRBV29-1 to TRBJ2-1; D might be TRBD2 (5 bases). The CDR3 runs 15 residues. Germline CDR1 reads SQVTM; CDR2 reads ANQGSEA. V lost 1 base and J 9 bases, leaving 19 bases between the germline ends. CDR3: CSVEGRGSQPGEQFF. CDR3 DNA sequence: TGCAGCGTTGAAGGTAGAGGGTCCCAACCGGGTGAGCAGTTCTTC.

On this clone itself: A much larger clone differs by one base, so this may be a read error. V usage is TRBV30 and J usage is TRBJ2-5, with a possible D match to TRBD1 (5 bases). The CDR3 has 15 amino acids. The V gene's germline CDR1 is GTSNPN and CDR2 SVGIG (reference sequence). Here the CDR3 DNA reads TGTGCCTGGAGTGTCGGTGCAGGGCTGCAAGAGGCCCAGTACTTC. The encoded protein is CAWSVGAGLQEAQYF.

The V and J genes are TRBV29-1 and TRBJ1-1; possibly TRBD1 for D (6 bases). Trimming stripped 7 bases from V and 2 bases from J, with 11 bases between. This CDR3 is built from 12 residues. Germline CDR1 reads SQVTM; CDR2 reads ANQGSEA. The CDR3 sequence is CSAQQGNTEAFF. DNA of the CDR3: TGCAGCGCCCAACAGGGTAACACTGAAGCTTTCTTT.

This chain connects TRBV9 to TRBJ2-5; no firm D call. CDR1 is SGDLS and CDR2 is YYNGEE in the germline V gene. V lost 4 bases to trimming and J lost 5 bases, with 9 bases between them. The CDR3 covers 12 residues. The CDR3 nucleotides are TGTGCCAGCAGCCTCACGCTCGAGACCCAGTACTTC. Translated, it gives CASSLTLETQYF.

This chain joins TRBV28 and TRBJ1-2; tentative D call: TRBD1 (6 bases). CDR1 and CDR2 from the germline V gene are MDHEN and SYDVKM. Trimming stripped 10 bases from V and 7 bases from J, with 22 bases between. The CDR3 covers 14 residues. The CDR3 sequence: CATPVRGDSGGYTF. Here the CDR3 DNA reads TGTGCCACCCCGGTCAGGGGCGATTCTGGTGGCTACACCTTC.

The V call is TRBV20-1, the J call TRBJ2-7; D unclear. Germline values: CDR1 DFQATT, CDR2 SNEGSKA (reference sequence). There are 11 residues in the CDR3. V shed 3 bases and J shed 7 bases, with 10 bases lying between them. Here the CDR3 reads CSASSVEEQYF. In DNA form, the CDR3 reads TGCAGTGCTAGTTCAGTGGAGGAGCAGTACTTC.